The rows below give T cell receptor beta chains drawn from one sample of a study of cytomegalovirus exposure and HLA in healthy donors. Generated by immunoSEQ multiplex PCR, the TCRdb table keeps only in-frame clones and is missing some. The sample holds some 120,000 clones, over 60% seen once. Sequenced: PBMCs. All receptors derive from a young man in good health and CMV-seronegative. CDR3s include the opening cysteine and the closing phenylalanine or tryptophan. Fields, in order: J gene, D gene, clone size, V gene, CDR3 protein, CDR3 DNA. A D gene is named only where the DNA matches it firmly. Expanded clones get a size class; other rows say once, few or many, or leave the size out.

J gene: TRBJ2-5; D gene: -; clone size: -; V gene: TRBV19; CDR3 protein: CASSVLADQETQYF; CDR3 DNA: TGTGCCAGTAGCGTATTGGCAGACCAAGAGACCCAGTACTTC
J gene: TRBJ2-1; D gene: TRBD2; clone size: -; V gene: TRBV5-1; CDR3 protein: CASAPTLNSGSSYNEQFF; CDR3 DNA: TGCGCCAGCGCCCCTACGCTTAATAGCGGGTCCTCCTACAATGAGCAGTTCTTC
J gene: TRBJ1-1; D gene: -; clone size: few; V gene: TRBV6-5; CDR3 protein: CASSRGEGGYTEAFF; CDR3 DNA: TGTGCCAGCAGCCGCGGGGAGGGTGGGTACACTGAAGCTTTCTTT
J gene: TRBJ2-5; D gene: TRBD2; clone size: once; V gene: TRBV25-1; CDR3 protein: CASSESGTSGRARETQYF; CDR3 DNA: TGTGCCAGCAGTGAGTCCGGGACTAGCGGGAGGGCCCGGGAGACCCAGTACTTC
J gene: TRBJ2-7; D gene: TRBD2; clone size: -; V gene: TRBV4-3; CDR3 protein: CASSQQLAGEKFSYEQYF; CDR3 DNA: TGCGCCAGCAGCCAGCAACTAGCGGGGGAAAAGTTCTCCTACGAGCAGTACTTC
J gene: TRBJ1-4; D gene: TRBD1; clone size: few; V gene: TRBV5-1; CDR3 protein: CASSQYMGQGNEKLFF; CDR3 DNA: TGCGCCAGCAGCCAGTATATGGGACAGGGTAACGAAAAACTGTTTTTT
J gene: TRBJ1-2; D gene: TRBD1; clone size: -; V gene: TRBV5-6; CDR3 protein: CASSRGQGNYGYTF; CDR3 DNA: TGTGCCAGCAGCAGGGGACAGGGTAACTATGGCTACACCTTC
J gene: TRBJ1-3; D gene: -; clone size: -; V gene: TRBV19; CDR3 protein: CASSSREGSGNTIYF; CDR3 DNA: TGTGCCAGTAGCTCTAGGGAGGGATCTGGAAACACCATATATTTT
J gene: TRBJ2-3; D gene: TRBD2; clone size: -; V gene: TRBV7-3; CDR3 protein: CASSLTAWASGGSDTQYF; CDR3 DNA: TGTGCCAGCAGCTTAACGGCCTGGGCTAGCGGGGGCTCAGATACGCAGTATTTT
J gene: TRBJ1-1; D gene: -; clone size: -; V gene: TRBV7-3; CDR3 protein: CASSLTRATEAFF; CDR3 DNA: TGTGCCAGCAGCTTAACCAGGGCTACTGAAGCTTTCTTT
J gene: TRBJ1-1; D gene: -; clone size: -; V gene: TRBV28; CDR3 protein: CASSLRTAEAFF; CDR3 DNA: TGTGCCAGCTCCTTGCGGACAGCCGAAGCTTTCTTT
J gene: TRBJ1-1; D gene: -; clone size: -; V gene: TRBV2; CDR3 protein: CASSSTVPNTEAFF; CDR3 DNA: TGTGCCAGCAGTTCGACAGTTCCGAACACTGAAGCTTTCTTT
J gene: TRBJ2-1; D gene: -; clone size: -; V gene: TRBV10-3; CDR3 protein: CATADGYNEQFF; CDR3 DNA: TGTGCCACAGCGGACGGCTACAATGAGCAGTTCTTC
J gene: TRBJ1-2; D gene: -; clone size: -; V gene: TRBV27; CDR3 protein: CASSSQGRISGYTF; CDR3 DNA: TGTGCCAGCAGCTCACAGGGTCGGATCTCTGGCTACACCTTC
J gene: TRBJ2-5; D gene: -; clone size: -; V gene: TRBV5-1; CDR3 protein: CASSLATSVETQYF; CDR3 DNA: TGCGCCAGCAGCTTGGCCACGAGCGTAGAGACCCAGTACTTC
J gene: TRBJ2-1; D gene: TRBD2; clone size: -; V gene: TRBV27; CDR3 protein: CASNWASGTYNEQFF; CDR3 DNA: TGTGCCAGCAACTGGGCTAGCGGGACTTACAATGAGCAGTTCTTC
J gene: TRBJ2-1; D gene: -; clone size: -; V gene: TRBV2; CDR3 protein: CASSEGLEMSNEQFF; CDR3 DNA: TGTGCCAGCAGTGAAGGACTAGAAATGAGCAATGAGCAGTTCTTC
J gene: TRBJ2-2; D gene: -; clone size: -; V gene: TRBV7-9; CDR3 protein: CASSLGSGHPNTGELFF; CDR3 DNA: TGTGCCAGCAGCTTAGGATCGGGACATCCGAACACCGGGGAGCTGTTTTTT
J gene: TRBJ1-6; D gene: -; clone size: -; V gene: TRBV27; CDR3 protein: CASSSRGDVGSPLHF; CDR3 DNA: TGTGCCAGCAGTTCCCGGGGAGACGTTGGATCACCCCTCCACTTT
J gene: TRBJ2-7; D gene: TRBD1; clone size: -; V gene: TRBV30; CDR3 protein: CAWSPLGTGSSYEQYF; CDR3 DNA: TGTGCCTGGAGTCCTCTCGGGACAGGGAGCTCCTACGAGCAGTACTTC
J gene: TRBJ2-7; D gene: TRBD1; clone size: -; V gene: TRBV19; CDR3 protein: CASSLGQGNEQYF; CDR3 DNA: TGTGCCAGTAGTCTTGGACAGGGGAACGAGCAGTACTTC
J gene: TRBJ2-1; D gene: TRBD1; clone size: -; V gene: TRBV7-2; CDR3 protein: CASSFRTGRRNEQFF; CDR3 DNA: TGTGCCAGCAGCTTTCGGACAGGTAGAAGGAATGAGCAGTTCTTC
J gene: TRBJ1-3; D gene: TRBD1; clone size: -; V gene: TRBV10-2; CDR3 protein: CAVGTASSGNTIYF; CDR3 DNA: TGCGCCGTAGGGACAGCGAGCTCTGGAAACACCATATATTTT
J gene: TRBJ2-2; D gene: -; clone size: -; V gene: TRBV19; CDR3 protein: CASSIAGVAGELFF; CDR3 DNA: TGTGCCAGTAGTATCGCAGGGGTGGCCGGGGAGCTGTTTTTT
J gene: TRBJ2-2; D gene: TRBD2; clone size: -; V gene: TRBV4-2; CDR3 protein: CASSQRTSGGPTGELFF; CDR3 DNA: TGTGCCAGCAGCCAAAGGACTAGCGGGGGACCTACCGGGGAGCTGTTTTTT
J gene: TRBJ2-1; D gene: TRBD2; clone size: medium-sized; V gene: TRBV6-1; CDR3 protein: CASSEAAGGYNEQFF; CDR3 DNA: TGTGCCAGCAGTGAAGCAGCGGGGGGGTACAATGAGCAGTTCTTC
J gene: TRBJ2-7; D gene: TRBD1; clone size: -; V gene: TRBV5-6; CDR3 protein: CASTSDRSVLWLRSEQYF; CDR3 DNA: TGTGCCAGCACCTCGGACAGGTCGGTTTTATGGCTCCGTTCCGAGCAGTACTTC
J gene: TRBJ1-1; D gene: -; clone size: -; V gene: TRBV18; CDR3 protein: CASSPGANTEAFF; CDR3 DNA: TGTGCCAGCTCACCAGGGGCGAACACTGAAGCTTTCTTT
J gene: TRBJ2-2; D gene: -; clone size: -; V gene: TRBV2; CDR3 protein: CASSEAGSGRGTGELFF; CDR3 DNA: TGTGCCAGCAGTGAAGCAGGCAGCGGCCGGGGCACCGGGGAGCTGTTTTTT
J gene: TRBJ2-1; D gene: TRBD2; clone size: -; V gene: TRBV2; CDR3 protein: CASSENLSGVEQFF; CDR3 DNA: TGTGCCAGCAGTGAAAACCTTAGCGGGGTTGAGCAGTTCTTC
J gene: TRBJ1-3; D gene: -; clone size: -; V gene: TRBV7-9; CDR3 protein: CASSSQGISGNTIYF; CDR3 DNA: TGTGCCAGCAGCTCCCAGGGGATCTCTGGAAACACCATATATTTT
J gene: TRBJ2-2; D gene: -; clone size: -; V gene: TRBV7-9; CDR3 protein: CASSPPGQNTGELFF; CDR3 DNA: TGTGCCAGCAGCCCACCGGGACAGAACACCGGGGAGCTGTTTTTT
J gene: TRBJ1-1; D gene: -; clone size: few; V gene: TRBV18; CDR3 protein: CASSPPRTTNTEAFF; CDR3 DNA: TGTGCCAGCTCACCACCGAGGACTACAAACACTGAAGCTTTCTTT
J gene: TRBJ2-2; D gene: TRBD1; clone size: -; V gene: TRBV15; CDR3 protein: CATSIGDRETGELFF; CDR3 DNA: TGTGCCACCAGCATAGGGGACAGGGAGACCGGGGAGCTGTTTTTT
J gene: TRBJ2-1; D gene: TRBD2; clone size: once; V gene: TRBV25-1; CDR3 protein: CASSEFVLAGRGEQFF; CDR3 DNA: TGTGCCAGCAGTGAATTTGTACTAGCGGGGAGAGGTGAGCAGTTCTTC
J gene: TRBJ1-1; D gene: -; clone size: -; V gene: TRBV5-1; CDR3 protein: CASSLVGRKELAFF; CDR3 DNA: TGCGCCAGCAGCTTGGTTGGGAGAAAGGAGCTAGCTTTCTTT
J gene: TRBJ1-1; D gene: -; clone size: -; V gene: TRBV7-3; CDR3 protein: CASSTTVNTEAFF; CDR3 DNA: TGTGCCAGCAGCACCACAGTGAACACTGAAGCTTTCTTT
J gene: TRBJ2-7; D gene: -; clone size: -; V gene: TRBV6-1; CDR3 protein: CASSQAFYEQYF; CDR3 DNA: TGTGCCAGCTCCCAGGCTTTCTACGAGCAGTACTTC
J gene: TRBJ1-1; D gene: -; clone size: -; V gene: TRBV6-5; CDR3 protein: CASSSRAGTGEAFF; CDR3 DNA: TGTGCCAGCAGCTCCCGGGCGGGGACGGGTGAAGCTTTCTTT
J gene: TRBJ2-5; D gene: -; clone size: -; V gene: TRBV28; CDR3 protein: CASSWDIQETQYF; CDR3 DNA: TGTGCCAGCAGTTGGGACATCCAAGAGACCCAGTACTTC
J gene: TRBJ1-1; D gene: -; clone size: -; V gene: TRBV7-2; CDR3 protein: CASSLGGIMNTEAFF; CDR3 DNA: TGTGCCAGCAGCTTGGGGGGGATTATGAACACTGAAGCTTTCTTT
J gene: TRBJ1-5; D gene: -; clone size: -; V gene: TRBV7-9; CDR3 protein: CASSLSGLGNQPQHF; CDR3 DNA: TGTGCCAGCAGCTTATCAGGGTTGGGCAATCAGCCCCAGCATTTT
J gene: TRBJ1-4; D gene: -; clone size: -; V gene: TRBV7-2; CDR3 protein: CASSRRWDEKLFF; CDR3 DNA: TGTGCCAGCAGCCGGCGGTGGGATGAAAAACTGTTTTTT
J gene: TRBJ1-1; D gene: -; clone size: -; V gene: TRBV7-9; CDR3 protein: CASSLALWQGMTEAFF; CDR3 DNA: TGTGCCAGCAGCTTAGCGCTTTGGCAGGGGATGACTGAAGCTTTCTTT
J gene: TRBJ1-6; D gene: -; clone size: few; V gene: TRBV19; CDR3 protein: CASQQVRQEKNSPLHF; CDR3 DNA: TGTGCCAGCCAGCAAGTACGACAGGAGAAAAATTCACCCCTCCACTTT
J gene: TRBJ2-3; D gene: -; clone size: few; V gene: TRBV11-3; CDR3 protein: CASSLGVSVGSSTDTQYF; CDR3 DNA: TGTGCCAGCAGCTTAGGGGTTAGCGTGGGCTCTAGCACAGATACGCAGTATTTT
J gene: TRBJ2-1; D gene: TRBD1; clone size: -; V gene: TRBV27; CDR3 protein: CASSLLGQGEAYNEQFF; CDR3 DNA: TGTGCCAGCAGTTTATTGGGACAGGGGGAGGCCTACAATGAGCAGTTCTTC
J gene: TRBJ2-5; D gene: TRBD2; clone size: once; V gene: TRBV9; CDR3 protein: CASSVDLAGGLQETQYF; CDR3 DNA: TGTGCCAGCAGCGTAGACCTAGCGGGGGGCCTCCAAGAGACCCAGTACTTC
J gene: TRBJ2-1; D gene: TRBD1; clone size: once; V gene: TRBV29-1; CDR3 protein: CSVGRDSQNEQFF; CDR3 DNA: TGCAGCGTGGGCCGGGACAGTCAGAATGAGCAGTTCTTC
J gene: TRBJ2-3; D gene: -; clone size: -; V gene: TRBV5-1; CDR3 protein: CASSPYRDTDTQYF; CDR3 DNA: TGCGCCAGCAGCCCATACAGGGACACAGATACGCAGTATTTT
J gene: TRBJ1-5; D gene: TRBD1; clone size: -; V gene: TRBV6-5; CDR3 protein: CASSLSGGSNQPQHF; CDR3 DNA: TGTGCCAGCAGTCTATCAGGGGGTTCGAATCAGCCCCAGCATTTT
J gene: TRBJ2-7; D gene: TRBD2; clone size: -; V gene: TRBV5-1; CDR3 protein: CASSLEWGGYEQYF; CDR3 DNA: TGCGCCAGCAGCTTGGAATGGGGGGGGTACGAGCAGTACTTC
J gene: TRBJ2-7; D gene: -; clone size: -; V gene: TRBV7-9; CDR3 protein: CASSLPGSSYEQYF; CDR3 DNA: TGTGCCAGCAGCCTCCCCGGGAGCTCCTACGAGCAGTACTTC
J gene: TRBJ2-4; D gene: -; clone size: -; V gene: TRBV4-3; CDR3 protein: CASSQDPGGSRNIQYF; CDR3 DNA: TGCGCCAGCAGCCAAGATCCGGGGGGCAGCAGAAACATTCAGTACTTC
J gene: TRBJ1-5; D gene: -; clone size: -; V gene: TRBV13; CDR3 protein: CASSKEDQPQHF; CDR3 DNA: TGTGCCAGCAGCAAGGAGGATCAGCCCCAGCATTTT
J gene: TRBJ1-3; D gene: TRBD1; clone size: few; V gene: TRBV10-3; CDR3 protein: CATVHTGTAFSGNTIYF; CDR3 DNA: TGTGCCACCGTTCATACCGGGACAGCCTTCTCTGGAAACACCATATATTTT
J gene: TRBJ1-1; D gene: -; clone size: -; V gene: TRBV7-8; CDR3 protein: CASSFRDTLNTEAFF; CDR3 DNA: TGTGCCAGCAGCTTCCGGGACACCCTGAACACTGAAGCTTTCTTT
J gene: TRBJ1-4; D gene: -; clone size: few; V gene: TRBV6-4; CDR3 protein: CASSDITGKLFF; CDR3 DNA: TGTGCCAGCAGTGACATTACCGGAAAACTGTTTTTT
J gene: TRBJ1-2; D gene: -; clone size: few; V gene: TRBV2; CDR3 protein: CASSESGLNGYTF; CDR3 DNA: TGTGCCAGCAGTGAATCAGGGCTTAATGGCTACACCTTC